This TCR beta chain was observed in a study of T cell repertoires in cytomegalovirus infection. Study-level findings and limits: CMV-specific TCR beta clonotypes restricted by HLA-C dominated the ex vivo response.

MiXCR, run by TCRdb on the reads, gives a single entry per CDR3 protein. The table includes nearly 650,000 distinct CDR3 sequences, roughly 26% detected once. Many counts were recorded for this clonotype. Antigen unknown. This CDR3 is built from 15 residues. From germline, CDR1 is MNHEY and CDR2 SMNVEV (reference sequence). V was clipped by 4 bases and J by 5 bases; unmatched bases: 5. This clonotype originated in a human donor in good health (CMV status not recorded). Some clones in this sample may be carry-over from other donors' samples. V and J are TRBV27 and TRBJ2-1, with 10 nucleotides matching TRBD2. Sequencing input: CD8+ T cells from PBMCs. The CDR3 region has the DNA TGTGCCAGCAGTTACAGCGGGGGGGCACACAATGAGCAGTTCTTC. As protein: CASSYSGGAHNEQFF.